Shown below are 11 T cell receptor beta chains from a single sample sequenced in a study of radiation and T cells in renal cell carcinoma. Profiling relied on immunoSEQ multiplex PCR, and the TCRdb table lists in-frame clones only, not all of them. In the table there are approximately 100,000 clones, around 88% of which are singletons. Regarding time point: baseline pretreatment blood. Treatment noted: 15 Gy SBRT to primary tumor, nephrectomy 4 weeks later. Source: blood, taken from a patient whose treatment included radiotherapy and nephrectomy. Every receptor here comes from a man aged 50 to 60 with renal cell carcinoma.

The V call is TRBV7-3, the J call TRBJ2-3; perhaps TRBD2 as D (6 bases). V was trimmed by 5 bases and J by 3 bases, leaving 12 bases between them. The CDR3 is 14 amino acids. The germline CDR1 and CDR2 sequences are SGHTA and FQGTGA. DNA for the CDR3: TGTGCCAGCAGCCCTGGACTACCTACAGATACGCAGTATTTT. It yields the protein CASSPGLPTDTQYF. Full variable domain (rest looked up from reference TRBV7-3 and TRBJ2-3): GAGVSQTPSNKVTEKGKYVELRCDPISGHTALYWYRQSLGQGPEFLIYFQGTGAADDSGLPNDRFFAVRPEGSVSTLKIQRTERGDSAVYLCASSPGLPTDTQYFGPGTRLTVL.

The chain combines TRBV11-1 with TRBJ1-2; possibly TRBD1 for D (6 bases). Germline CDR1 SGHAT, CDR2 FQDESV (reference sequence). The germline V and J ends were trimmed by 5 bases and 4 bases, with 17 bases remaining between them. The CDR3 consists of 15 residues. The CDR3 sequence: CASSPARGGSYGYTF. Here the CDR3 DNA reads TGTGCCAGCAGCCCAGCCAGGGGCGGATCCTATGGCTACACCTTC.

The gene calls are TRBV28 and TRBJ1-5; D is possibly TRBD1 (6 bases). Germline-derived CDR1 and CDR2 are MDHEN and SYDVKM. With 7 bases removed from V and 2 bases from J, the gap between germline ends came to 18 bases. This CDR3 spans 16 amino acids. The DNA for the CDR3 is TGTGCCAGCAATTCACAAGGGGGAATTCGCAATCAGCCCCAGCATTTT. It codes for CASNSQGGIRNQPQHF.

The chain carries TRBV29-1 and TRBJ1-1, with D tentatively TRBD1 (5 bases). Trimming cost V 3 bases and J 3 bases, with 11 bases left between them. From germline, CDR1 is SQVTM and CDR2 ANQGSEA. The CDR3 has 13 amino acids. CDR3 sequence reads: CSVDWGGDTEAFF. The CDR3 DNA is TGCAGCGTTGATTGGGGAGGGGACACTGAAGCTTTCTTT.

This rearrangement joins TRBV6-5 to TRBJ2-7; 8 nucleotides match TRBD2. The CDR3 spans 16 residues. Germline V gene data show CDR1 as MNHEY and CDR2 as SVGAGI. V lost 1 base and J lost 5; bases outside the gene matches: 10. CDR3 sequence (DNA): TGTGCCAGCAGTTACTTCTTTAGCGGGGACGCCCACGAGCAGTACTTC. It is translated as CASSYFFSGDAHEQYF.

This rearrangement joins TRBV9 to TRBJ1-1; no firm D call. The CDR3 runs 14 residues. Germline CDR1 SGDLS, CDR2 YYNGEE. V was trimmed by 4 bases and J by 1 base, leaving 11 bases between them. The CDR3 loop reads CASSPGKGNTEAFF. CDR3 nucleotides: TGTGCCAGCAGCCCAGGAAAGGGGAACACTGAAGCTTTCTTT.

The genes are TRBV11-2 and TRBJ2-1, with a tentative D call TRBD2 (6 bases). The V end lost 1 base, the J end lost 2 bases, and 12 bases lay between the germline ends. The CDR3 extends over 16 amino acids. Germline values: CDR1 SGHAT, CDR2 FQNNGV. This chain's CDR3 is CASSLARLAPYNEQFF. In nucleotides, the CDR3 is TGTGCCAGCAGCTTAGCTCGGCTAGCGCCCTACAATGAGCAGTTCTTC.

In this sample, this clone turned up a few times. This sequence joins TRBV27 and TRBJ1-5; 12 positions agree with TRBD1. CDR1 is MNHEY and CDR2 is SMNVEV in the germline V gene (reference sequence). V was pared by 6 bases and J by 4 bases, with 4 bases of the junction left unmatched. The CDR3 length is 15 residues. The CDR3 DNA reads TGTGCCAGCAGAGTGGGACAGGGGGCTAATCAGCCCCAGCATTTT. Translating gives CASRVGQGANQPQHF.

The chain uses TRBV7-9 and TRBJ2-6; D not certain. V was pared by 4 bases and J by 0 bases, with 16 bases between. The CDR3 has 18 amino acids. Germline V gene lookup returns CDR1 SEHNR and CDR2 FQNEAQ (reference sequence). The CDR3 loop is CASSSTDKSGSGANVLTF. CDR3 bases: TGTGCCAGCAGCTCGACCGACAAGTCGGGCTCTGGGGCCAACGTCCTGACTTTC. The full variable domain, rest sourced from reference TRBV7-9 and TRBJ2-6, is DTGVSQNPRHKITKRGQNVTFRCDPISEHNRLYWYRQTLGQGPEFLTYFQNEAQLEKSRLLSDRFSAERPKGSFSTLEIQRTEQGDSAMYLCASSSTDKSGSGANVLTFGAGSRLTVL.

The V and J genes are TRBV2 and TRBJ1-2, with D perhaps matching TRBD1 (6 bases). Germline V gene lookup returns CDR1 SNHLY and CDR2 FYNNEI. V was clipped by 6 bases and J by 1 base, with 15 bases between them. This CDR3 comprises 15 residues. This CDR3 is CASRTGLESNYGYTF. CDR3 nucleotides: TGTGCCAGCAGAACAGGGTTGGAAAGTAACTATGGCTACACCTTC.

This chain's CDR3 is CASSTPTGYEQYF. For the CDR3, the DNA is TGTGCCAGCAGCACACCGACAGGGTACGAGCAGTACTTC. The genes are TRBV7-9 and TRBJ2-7, with 7 bases that match TRBD1. J lost 4 bases, V lost 5 bases, and 5 bases had no gene match. Germline values: CDR1 SEHNR, CDR2 FQNEAQ (reference sequence). This CDR3 is 13 amino acids long.